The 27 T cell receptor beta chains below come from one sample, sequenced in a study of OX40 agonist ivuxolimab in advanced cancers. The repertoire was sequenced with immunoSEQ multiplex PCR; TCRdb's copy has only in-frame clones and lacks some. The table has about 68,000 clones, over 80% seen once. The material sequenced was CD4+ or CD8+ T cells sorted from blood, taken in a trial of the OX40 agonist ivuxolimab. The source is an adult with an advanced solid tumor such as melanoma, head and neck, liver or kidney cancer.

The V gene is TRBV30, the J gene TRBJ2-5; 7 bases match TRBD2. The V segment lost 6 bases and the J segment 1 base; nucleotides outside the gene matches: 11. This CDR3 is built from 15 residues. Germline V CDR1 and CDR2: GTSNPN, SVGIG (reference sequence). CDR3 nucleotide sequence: TGTGCCTGTCGAGGGGCGGGAGCTCCCCAAGAGACCCAGTACTTC. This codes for CACRGAGAPQETQYF.

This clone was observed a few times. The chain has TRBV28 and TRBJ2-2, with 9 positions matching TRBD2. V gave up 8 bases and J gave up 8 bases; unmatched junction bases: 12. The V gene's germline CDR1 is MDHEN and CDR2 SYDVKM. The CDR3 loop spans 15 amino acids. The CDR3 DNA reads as TGTGCCAGCGGCTCTAGCGGGATTTTAACTGGGGAGCTGTTTTTT. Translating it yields CASGSSGILTGELFF.

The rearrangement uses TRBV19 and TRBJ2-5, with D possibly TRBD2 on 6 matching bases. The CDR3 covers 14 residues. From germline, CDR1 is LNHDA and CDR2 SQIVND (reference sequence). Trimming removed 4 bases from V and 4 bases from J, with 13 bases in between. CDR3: CASSTSGGTETQYF. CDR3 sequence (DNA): TGTGCCAGTAGTACCTCCGGGGGAACAGAGACCCAGTACTTC.

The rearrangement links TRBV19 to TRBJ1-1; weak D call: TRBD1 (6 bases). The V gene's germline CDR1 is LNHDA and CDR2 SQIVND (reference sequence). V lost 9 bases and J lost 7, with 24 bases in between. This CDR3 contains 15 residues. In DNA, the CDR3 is TGTGCCAGCAAAGGGATTGGACAGAGGATAGGTGAAGCTTTCTTT. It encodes CASKGIGQRIGEAFF.

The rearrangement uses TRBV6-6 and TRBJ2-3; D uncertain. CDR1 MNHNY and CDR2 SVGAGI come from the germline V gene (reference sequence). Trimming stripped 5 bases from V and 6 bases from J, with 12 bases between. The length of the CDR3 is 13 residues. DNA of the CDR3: TGTGCCAGCAGTCCCCCCTCTAGGGATACGCAGTATTTT. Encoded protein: CASSPPSRDTQYF.

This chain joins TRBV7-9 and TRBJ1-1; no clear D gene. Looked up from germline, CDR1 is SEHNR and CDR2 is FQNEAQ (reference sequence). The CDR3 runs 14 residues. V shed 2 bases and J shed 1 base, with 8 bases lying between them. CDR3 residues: CASSLPTENTEAFF. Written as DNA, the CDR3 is TGTGCCAGCAGCTTACCGACGGAGAACACTGAAGCTTTCTTT. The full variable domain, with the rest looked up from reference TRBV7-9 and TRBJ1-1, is DTGVSQNPRHKITKRGQNVTFRCDPISEHNRLYWYRQTLGQGPEFLTYFQNEAQLEKSRLLSDRFSAERPKGSFSTLEIQRTEQGDSAMYLCASSLPTENTEAFFGQGTRLTVV.

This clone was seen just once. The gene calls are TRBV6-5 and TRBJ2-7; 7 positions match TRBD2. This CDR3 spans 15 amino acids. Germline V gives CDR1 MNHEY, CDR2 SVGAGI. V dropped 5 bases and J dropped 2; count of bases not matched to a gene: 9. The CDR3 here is CASSTGGTPTYEQYF. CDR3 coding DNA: TGTGCCAGCAGTACCGGGGGGACTCCTACCTACGAGCAGTACTTC.

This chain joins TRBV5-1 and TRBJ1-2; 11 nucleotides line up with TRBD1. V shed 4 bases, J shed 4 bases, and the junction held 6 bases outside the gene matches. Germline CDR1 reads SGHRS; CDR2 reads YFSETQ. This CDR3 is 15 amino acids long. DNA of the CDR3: TGCGCCAGCAGCCACGGGACAGGGGGGACCTATGGCTACACCTTC. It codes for CASSHGTGGTYGYTF.

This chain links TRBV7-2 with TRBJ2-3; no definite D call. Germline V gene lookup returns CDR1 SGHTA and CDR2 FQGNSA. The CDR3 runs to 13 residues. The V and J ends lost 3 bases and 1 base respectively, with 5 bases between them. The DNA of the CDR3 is TGTGCCAGCAGCTTTGGGGGCACAGATACGCAGTATTTT. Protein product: CASSFGGTDTQYF. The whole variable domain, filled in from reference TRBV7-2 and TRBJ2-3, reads GAGVSQSPSNKVTEKGKDVELRCDPISGHTALYWYRQSLGQGLEFLIYFQGNSAPDKSGLPSDRFSAERTGGSVSTLTIQRTQQEDSAVYLCASSFGGTDTQYFGPGTRLTVL.

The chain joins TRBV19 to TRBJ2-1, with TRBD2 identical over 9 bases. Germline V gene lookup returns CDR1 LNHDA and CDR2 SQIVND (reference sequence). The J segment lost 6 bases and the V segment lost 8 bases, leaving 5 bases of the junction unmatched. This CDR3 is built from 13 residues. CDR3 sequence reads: CASRFSGSNEQFF. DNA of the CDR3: TGTGCCAGTCGTTTTAGCGGGAGCAATGAGCAGTTCTTC.

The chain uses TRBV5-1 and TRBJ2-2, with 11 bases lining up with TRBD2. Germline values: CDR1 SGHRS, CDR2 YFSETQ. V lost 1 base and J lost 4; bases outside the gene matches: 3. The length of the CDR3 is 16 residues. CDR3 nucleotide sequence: TGCGCCAGCAGCTTGAGACTAGCGGGACGCACCGGGGAGCTGTTTTTT. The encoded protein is CASSLRLAGRTGELFF. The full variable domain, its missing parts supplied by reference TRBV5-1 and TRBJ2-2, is KAGVTQTPRYLIKTRGQQVTLSCSPISGHRSVSWYQQTPGQGLQFLFEYFSETQRNKGNFPGRFSGRQFSNSRSEMNVSTLELGDSALYLCASSLRLAGRTGELFFGEGSRLTVL.

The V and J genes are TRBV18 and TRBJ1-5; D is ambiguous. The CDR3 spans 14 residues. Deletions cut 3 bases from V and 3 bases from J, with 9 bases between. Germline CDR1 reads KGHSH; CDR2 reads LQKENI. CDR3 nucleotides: TGTGCCAGCTCACCGGATGGTCCCAATCAGCCCCAGCATTTT. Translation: CASSPDGPNQPQHF. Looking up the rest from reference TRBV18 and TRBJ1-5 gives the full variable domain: NAGVMQNPRHLVRRRGQEARLRCSPMKGHSHVYWYRQLPEEGLKFMVYLQKENIIDESGMPKERFSAEFPKEGPSILRIQQVVRGDSAAYFCASSPDGPNQPQHFGDGTRLSIL.

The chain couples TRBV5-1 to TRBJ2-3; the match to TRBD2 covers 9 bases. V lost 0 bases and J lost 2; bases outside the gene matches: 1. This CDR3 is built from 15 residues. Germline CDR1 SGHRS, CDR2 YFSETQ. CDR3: CASSLGLADTDTQYF. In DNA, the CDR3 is TGCGCCAGCAGCTTGGGACTAGCGGACACAGATACGCAGTATTTT.

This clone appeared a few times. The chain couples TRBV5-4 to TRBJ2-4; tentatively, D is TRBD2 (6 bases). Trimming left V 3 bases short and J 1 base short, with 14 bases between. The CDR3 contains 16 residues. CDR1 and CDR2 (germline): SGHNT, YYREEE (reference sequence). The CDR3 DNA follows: TGTGCCAGCAGCTCGCGGGGTGAGGGGGCCAAAAACATTCAGTACTTC. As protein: CASSSRGEGAKNIQYF. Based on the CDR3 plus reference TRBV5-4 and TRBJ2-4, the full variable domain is ETGVTQSPTHLIKTRGQQVTLRCSSQSGHNTVSWYQQALGQGPQFIFQYYREEENGRGNFPPRFSGLQFPNYSSELNVNALELDDSALYLCASSSRGEGAKNIQYFGAGTRLSVL.

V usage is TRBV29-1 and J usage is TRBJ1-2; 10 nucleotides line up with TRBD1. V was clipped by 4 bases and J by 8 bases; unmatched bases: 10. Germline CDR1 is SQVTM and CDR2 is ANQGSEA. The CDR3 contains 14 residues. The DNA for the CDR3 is TGCAGCGTTGGACAGGGGGCGAATTTCGGCGGCTACACCTTC. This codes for CSVGQGANFGGYTF.

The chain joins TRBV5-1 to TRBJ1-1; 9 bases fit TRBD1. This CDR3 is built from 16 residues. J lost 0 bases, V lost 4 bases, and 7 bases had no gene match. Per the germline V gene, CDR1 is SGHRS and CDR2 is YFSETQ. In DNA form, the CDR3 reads TGCGCCAGCAGCCCAGGGACAGGGATACTGAACACTGAAGCTTTCTTT. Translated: CASSPGTGILNTEAFF.

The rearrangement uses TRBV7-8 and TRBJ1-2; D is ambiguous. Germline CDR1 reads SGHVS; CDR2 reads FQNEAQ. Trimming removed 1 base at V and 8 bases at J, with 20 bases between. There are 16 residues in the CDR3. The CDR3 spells CASSLESSGRLGGYTF. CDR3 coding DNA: TGTGCCAGCAGCTTAGAAAGCAGTGGACGGCTTGGAGGCTACACCTTC.

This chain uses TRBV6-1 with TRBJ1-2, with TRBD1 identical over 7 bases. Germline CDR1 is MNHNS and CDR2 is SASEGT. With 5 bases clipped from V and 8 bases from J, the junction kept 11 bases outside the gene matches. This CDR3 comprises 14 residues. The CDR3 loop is CASSPLQGNGGYTF. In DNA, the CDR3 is TGTGCCAGCAGTCCACTACAGGGGAATGGAGGCTACACCTTC.

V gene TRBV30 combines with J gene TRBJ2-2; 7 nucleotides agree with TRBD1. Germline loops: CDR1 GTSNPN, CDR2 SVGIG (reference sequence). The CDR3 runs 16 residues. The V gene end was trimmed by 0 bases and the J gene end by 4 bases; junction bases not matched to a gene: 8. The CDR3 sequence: CAWSVSDRSFTGELFF. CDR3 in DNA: TGTGCCTGGAGTGTATCGGACAGGAGCTTCACCGGGGAGCTGTTTTTT.

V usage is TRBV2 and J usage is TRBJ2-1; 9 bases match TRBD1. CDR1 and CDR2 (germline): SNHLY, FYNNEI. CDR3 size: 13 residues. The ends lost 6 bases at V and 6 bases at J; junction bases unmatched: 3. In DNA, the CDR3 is TGTGCCAGCAGCCGGACAGGGGTCAATGAGCAGTTCTTC. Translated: CASSRTGVNEQFF. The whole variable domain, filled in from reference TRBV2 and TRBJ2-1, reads EPEVTQTPSHQVTQMGQEVILRCVPISNHLYFYWYRQILGQKVEFLVSFYNNEISEKSEIFDDQFSVERPDGSNFTLKIRSTKLEDSAMYFCASSRTGVNEQFFGPGTRLTVL.

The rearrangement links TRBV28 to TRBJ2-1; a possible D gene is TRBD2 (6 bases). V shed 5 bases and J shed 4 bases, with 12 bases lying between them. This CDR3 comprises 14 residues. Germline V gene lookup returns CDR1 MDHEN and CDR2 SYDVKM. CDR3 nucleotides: TGTGCCAGCAGTCCATCCGCGGGATACAATGAGCAGTTCTTC. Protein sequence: CASSPSAGYNEQFF.

CDR3 amino acids: CASSLHRETQYF. The CDR3 DNA sequence: TGTGCCAGCAGCTTACATAGGGAGACCCAGTACTTC. The V gene is TRBV11-1, the J gene TRBJ2-5; D gene uncertain. Germline V gene lookup returns CDR1 SGHAT and CDR2 FQDESV (reference sequence). V was clipped by 2 bases and J by 5 bases, with 6 bases between them. This CDR3 is 12 amino acids long.

CDR3 amino acids: CASSPGPTREQYF. In DNA form, the CDR3 reads TGTGCCAGCAGCCCAGGGCCGACGAGGGAGCAGTACTTC. The chain recombines TRBV11-3 with TRBJ2-7; possibly TRBD1 for D (5 bases). This CDR3 has 13 amino acids. Germline assignment: CDR1 SGHNT and CDR2 YENEEA. Deletions cut 5 bases from V and 7 bases from J, with 15 bases between. Using reference TRBV11-3 and TRBJ2-7 for the parts outside the CDR3, the full variable domain is EAGVVQSPRYKIIEKKQPVAFWCNPISGHNTLYWYLQNLGQGPELLIRYENEEAVDDSQLPKDRFSAERLKGVDSTLKIQPAELGDSAVYLCASSPGPTREQYFGPGTRLTVT.

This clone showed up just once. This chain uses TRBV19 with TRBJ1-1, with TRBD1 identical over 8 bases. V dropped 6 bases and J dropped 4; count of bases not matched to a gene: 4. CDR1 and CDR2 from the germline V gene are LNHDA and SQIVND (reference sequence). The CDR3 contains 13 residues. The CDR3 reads CASRLQGGTEAFF. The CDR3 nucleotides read TGTGCCAGTAGATTACAGGGGGGCACTGAAGCTTTCTTT. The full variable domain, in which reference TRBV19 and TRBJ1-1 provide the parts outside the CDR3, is DGGITQSPKYLFRKEGQNVTLSCEQNLNHDAMYWYRQDPGQGLRLIYYSQIVNDFQKGDIAEGYSVSREKKESFPLTVTSAQKNPTAFYLCASRLQGGTEAFFGQGTRLTVV.

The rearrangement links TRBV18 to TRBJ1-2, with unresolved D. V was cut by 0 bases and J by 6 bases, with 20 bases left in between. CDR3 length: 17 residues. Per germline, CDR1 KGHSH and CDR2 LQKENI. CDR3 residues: CASSPPVTGLGGNGYTF. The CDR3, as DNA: TGTGCCAGCTCACCACCGGTGACCGGACTAGGCGGTAATGGCTACACCTTC.

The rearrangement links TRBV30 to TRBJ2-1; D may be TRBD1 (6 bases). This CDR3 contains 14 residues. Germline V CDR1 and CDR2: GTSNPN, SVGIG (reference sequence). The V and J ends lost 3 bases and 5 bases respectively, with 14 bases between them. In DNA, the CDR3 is TGTGCCTGGAGCCCCGGGACAAGCAACAATGAGCAGTTCTTC. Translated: CAWSPGTSNNEQFF.

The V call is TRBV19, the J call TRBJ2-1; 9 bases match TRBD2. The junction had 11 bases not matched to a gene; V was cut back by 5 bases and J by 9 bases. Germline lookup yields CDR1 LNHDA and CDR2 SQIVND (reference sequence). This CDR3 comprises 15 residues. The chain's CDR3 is CASSPPASGMIEQFF. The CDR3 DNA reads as TGTGCCAGTAGTCCACCCGCTAGCGGGATGATTGAGCAGTTCTTC. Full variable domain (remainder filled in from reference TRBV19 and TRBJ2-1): DGGITQSPKYLFRKEGQNVTLSCEQNLNHDAMYWYRQDPGQGLRLIYYSQIVNDFQKGDIAEGYSVSREKKESFPLTVTSAQKNPTAFYLCASSPPASGMIEQFFGPGTRLTVL.